The 27 T cell receptor beta chains below come from one sample, sequenced in a study of CXCR3-negative and CXCR3-positive naive CD8 T cells. TRB cDNA was prepared as libraries by UMI-labeled 5' RACE. TCRdb re-called the 5' RACE reads; one entry per CDR3 protein, DNA not given. The repertoire table contains under 150,000 distinct CDR3 sequences. Study-level findings and limits: Comparison of naive cells showed more hydrophobic TRB CDR3s in CXCR3-positive than in CXCR3-negative naive cells.

These TCRs are of unknown antigen specificity. Sequenced material: naive CXCR3+ CD8+ T cells from blood. The subset here: CD45RO-CCR7+CD27+CD95- naive CD8+ T cells expressing CXCR3 (TNR3+). Source of these receptors: a human donor in good health. Some clones in this sample may be carry-over from other donors' samples.

The V call is TRBV14, the J call TRBJ1-1; TCRdb names TRBD1, which stays unverified in the absence of DNA. This CDR3 region has 15 residues. CDR1 is SGHDN and CDR2 is FVKESK in the germline V gene. The CDR3 sequence: CASSPLGQMNTEAFF.

This chain joins TRBV29-1 and TRBJ2-1. The CDR3 is 15 residues long. The V gene's germline CDR1 is SQVTM and CDR2 ANQGSEA. CDR3 residues: CSVYWSGDRDNEQFF.

The chain carries TRBV6-5 and TRBJ1-1; with no DNA, the TCRdb D assignment of TRBD1 cannot be verified. The CDR3 has 16 amino acids. Germline assignment: CDR1 MNHEY and CDR2 SVGAGI. Here the CDR3 reads CASNLRAGDMNTEAFF.

The rearrangement joins TRBV27 to TRBJ2-7; there is no DNA to check the TCRdb D call of TRBD1. Per the germline V gene, CDR1 is MNHEY and CDR2 is SMNVEV (reference sequence). CDR3 length: 13 residues. This chain's CDR3 is CASSFTGGHEQYF.

The V and J genes are TRBV2 and TRBJ2-3. This CDR3 comprises 16 residues. Germline CDR1 and CDR2: SNHLY and FYNNEI. The CDR3 is CASSGWTMMTTDTQYF. Full variable domain (missing parts from reference TRBV2 and TRBJ2-3): EPEVTQTPSHQVTQMGQEVILRCVPISNHLYFYWYRQILGQKVEFLVSFYNNEISEKSEIFDDQFSVERPDGSNFTLKIRSTKLEDSAMYFCASSGWTMMTTDTQYFGPGTRLTVL.

The V gene is TRBV9, the J gene TRBJ2-7; the TCRdb call, TRBD1, lacks DNA for checking. The CDR3 covers 14 residues. Germline V CDR1 and CDR2: SGDLS, YYNGEE. The CDR3 reads CASSVGGAAYEQYF.

This chain joins TRBV7-6 and TRBJ2-3; with no DNA, the TCRdb D assignment of TRBD1 cannot be verified. Germline-derived CDR1 and CDR2 are SGHVS and FNYEAQ. The CDR3 loop spans 12 amino acids. The CDR3 reads CASSLSGGTQYF.

The chain is built from TRBV28 and TRBJ2-1; the D call from TCRdb, TRBD1, cannot be confirmed without DNA. The germline CDR1 and CDR2 sequences are MDHEN and SYDVKM. This CDR3 spans 14 amino acids. CDR3 residues: CASKGQGKYNEQFF.

The rearrangement uses TRBV6-4 and TRBJ2-3; the D gene TCRdb calls, TRBD2, cannot be checked with no DNA. CDR1 MRHNA and CDR2 SNTAGT come from the germline V gene. The CDR3 is made up of 15 amino acids. The CDR3 loop reads CAPQPYQRRTDTQYF.

The CDR3 reads CSVADTNTGELFF. V usage is TRBV29-1 and J usage is TRBJ2-2. CDR3 length equals 13 residues. Per germline, CDR1 SQVTM and CDR2 ANQGSEA.

The chain uses TRBV27 and TRBJ1-5; TCRdb reports TRBD1, a call that lacks DNA to check it against. The CDR3 length is 15 residues. CDR1 and CDR2 (germline): MNHEY, SMNVEV (reference sequence). CDR3 residues: CASSPLTGSNQPQHF.

V is TRBV7-3 and J is TRBJ1-1. The CDR3 length is 13 residues. Germline CDR1 and CDR2: SGHTA and FQGTGA. The CDR3 spells CASSLEGNTEAFF.

The CDR3 spells CASSGSIGTEAFF. The rearrangement links TRBV6-6 to TRBJ1-1. CDR1 and CDR2 from the germline V gene are MNHNY and SVGAGI (reference sequence). The CDR3 has 13 amino acids.

V and J are TRBV7-9 and TRBJ1-2; no DNA is available, so the TRBD1 call from TCRdb remains unchecked. This CDR3 is 14 amino acids long. CDR1 SEHNR and CDR2 FQNEAQ come from the germline V gene (reference sequence). CDR3 loop: CASSFGTGGYGYTF.

The chain combines TRBV12-3 or TRBV12-4 with TRBJ2-1. The CDR3 extends over 14 amino acids. The CDR3 loop reads CASSLMLHPNEQFF.

V is TRBV28 and J is TRBJ1-1. Germline CDR1 and CDR2: MDHEN and SYDVKM. CDR3 length equals 14 residues. This CDR3 is CASSSILGETEAFF.

This chain uses TRBV27 with TRBJ1-2; TCRdb picks TRBD1, but there is no DNA to check that call. CDR3 size: 15 residues. Germline V CDR1 and CDR2: MNHEY, SMNVEV (reference sequence). The CDR3 is CASSPLDPTNNGYTF.

The CDR3 loop reads CASGTATYEQYF. This sequence joins TRBV12-3 or TRBV12-4 and TRBJ2-7; the D call of TRBD1 rests on TCRdb alone, since no DNA is present to check it. The length of the CDR3 is 12 residues.

The V call is TRBV11-2, the J call TRBJ2-6; TCRdb lists TRBD2, though no DNA is available to test this call. CDR3 length: 13 residues. Germline V lookup: CDR1 SGHAT, CDR2 FQNNGV. CDR3 protein: CASTLGGANVLTF.

This sequence joins TRBV13 and TRBJ2-7; TCRdb proposes TRBD1, but this gene call is untestable without DNA. The germline gives CDR1 PRHDT, CDR2 FYEKMQ (reference sequence). There are 14 residues in the CDR3. The chain's CDR3 is CASSSEDRTYEQYF.

The genes are TRBV5-6 and TRBJ2-2; TCRdb indicates TRBD2, and absent DNA this call remains unverified. This CDR3 contains 16 residues. Germline CDR1 is SGHDT and CDR2 is YYEEEE. This CDR3 reads CASSLGVAGLTGELFF.

The chain joins TRBV29-1 to TRBJ1-2; as DNA is missing, the TRBD1 call by TCRdb cannot be tested. Germline V gives CDR1 SQVTM, CDR2 ANQGSEA. The CDR3 is 16 residues long. The CDR3 reads CSVEEIGTVANYGYTF.

The chain joins TRBV29-1 to TRBJ2-1; TCRdb's D call of TRBD1 is untestable without DNA. Germline lookup yields CDR1 SQVTM and CDR2 ANQGSEA. This CDR3 has 14 residues. This chain's CDR3 is CSVDWGAGNGEQFF.

The rearrangement links TRBV7-3 to TRBJ2-5; TCRdb's D gene call, TRBD2, goes unchecked for lack of DNA. Germline V gene lookup returns CDR1 SGHTA and CDR2 FQGTGA. CDR3 size: 15 residues. The CDR3: CASSLSGRAGETQYF.

The V call is TRBV20-1, the J call TRBJ2-3; no DNA is available, so the TRBD2 call from TCRdb remains unchecked. The CDR3 has 17 residues. Germline CDR1 reads DFQATT; CDR2 reads SNEGSKA (reference sequence). The CDR3 loop reads CSARRGTSGFSTDTQYF.

The chain is built from TRBV7-9 and TRBJ1-3. This CDR3 has 15 residues. CDR1 is SEHNR, CDR2 FQNEAQ, per germline (reference sequence). The CDR3 here is CASSPAATSGNTIYF.

This chain links TRBV20-1 with TRBJ2-1; TCRdb outputs TRBD2, but without DNA this stays unchecked. From germline, CDR1 is DFQATT and CDR2 SNEGSKA (reference sequence). CDR3 length equals 13 residues. Here the CDR3 reads CSARGHNTNEQFF.